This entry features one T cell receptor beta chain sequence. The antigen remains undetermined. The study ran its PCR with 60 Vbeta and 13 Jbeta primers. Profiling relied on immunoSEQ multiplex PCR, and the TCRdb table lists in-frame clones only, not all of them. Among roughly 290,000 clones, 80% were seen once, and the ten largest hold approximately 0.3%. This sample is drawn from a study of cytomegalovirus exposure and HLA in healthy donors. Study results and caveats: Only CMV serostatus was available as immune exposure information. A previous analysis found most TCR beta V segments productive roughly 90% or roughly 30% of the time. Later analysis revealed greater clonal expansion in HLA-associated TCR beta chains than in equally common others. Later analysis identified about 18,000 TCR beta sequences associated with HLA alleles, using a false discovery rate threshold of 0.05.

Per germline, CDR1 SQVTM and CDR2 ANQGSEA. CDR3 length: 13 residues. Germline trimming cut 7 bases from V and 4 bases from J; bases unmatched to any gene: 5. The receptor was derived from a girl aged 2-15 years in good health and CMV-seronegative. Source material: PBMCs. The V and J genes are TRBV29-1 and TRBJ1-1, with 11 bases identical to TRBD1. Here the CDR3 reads CSAKDRGPTEAFF. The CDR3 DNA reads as TGCAGCGCCAAGGACAGGGGGCCCACTGAAGCTTTCTTT.